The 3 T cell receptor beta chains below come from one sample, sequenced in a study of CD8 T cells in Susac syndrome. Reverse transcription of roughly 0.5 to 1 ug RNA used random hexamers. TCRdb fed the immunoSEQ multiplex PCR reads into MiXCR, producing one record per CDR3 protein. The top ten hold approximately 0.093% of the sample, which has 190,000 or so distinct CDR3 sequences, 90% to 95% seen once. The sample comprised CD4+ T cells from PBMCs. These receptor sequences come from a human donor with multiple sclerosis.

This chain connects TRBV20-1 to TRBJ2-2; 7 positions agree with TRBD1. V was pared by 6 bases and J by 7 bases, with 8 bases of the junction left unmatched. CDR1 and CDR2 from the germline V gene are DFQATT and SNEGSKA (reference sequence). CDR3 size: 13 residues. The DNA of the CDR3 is TGCAGTGCGAACAGGGGTTACGACGGGGAGCTGTTTTTT. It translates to CSANRGYDGELFF.

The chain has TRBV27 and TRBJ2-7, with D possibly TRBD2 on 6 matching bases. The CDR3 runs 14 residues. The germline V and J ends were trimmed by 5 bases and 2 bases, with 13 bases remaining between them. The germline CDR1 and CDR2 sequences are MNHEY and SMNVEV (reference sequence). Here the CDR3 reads CASSAAGTPYEQYF. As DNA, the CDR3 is TGTGCCAGCAGTGCCGCGGGGACTCCCTACGAGCAGTACTTC.

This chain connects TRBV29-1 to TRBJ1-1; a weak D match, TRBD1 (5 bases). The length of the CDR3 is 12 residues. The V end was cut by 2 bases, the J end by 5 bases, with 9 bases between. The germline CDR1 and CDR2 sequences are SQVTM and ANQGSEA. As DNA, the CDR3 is TGCAGCGTTGAAAGGGGTCGAACTGAAGCTTTCTTT. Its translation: CSVERGRTEAFF.